This T cell receptor (beta chain) was sequenced in a study of blood T cells in healthy people across ages. Through a sample-barcoded 5' primer and a J-beta primer mix, a second PCR was run for roughly 7 to 11 cycles. Template switching added a 12-random-nucleotide identifier to every cDNA molecule. One entry per CDR3 protein, called by TCRdb with MiXCR from the 5' RACE reads. The profile shows around 1.7 million distinct CDR3 sequences, roughly 27% of them singletons. This clonotype was recorded once. Its antigen is undetermined. Study-level findings and limits: Diversity of TCR beta per million T cells declined in a roughly linear way with age. Estimates of diversity drawn from one million T cells were considered underestimates.

The sample taken for sequencing was blood. The TCR sequence derives from a woman aged 25-40 years in good health.

The CDR3 DNA reads TGCGCCAGCAGCTTGGATGACAGTGCCAAAATCAATGAGCAGTTCTTC. Translation gives CASSLDDSAKINEQFF. The V call is TRBV5-1, the J call TRBJ2-1, with a weak D call TRBD1 (5 bases). V was clipped by 0 bases and J by 6 bases, with 16 bases between them. Looked up from germline, CDR1 is SGHRS and CDR2 is YFSETQ. The length of the CDR3 is 16 residues. Using reference TRBV5-1 and TRBJ2-1 for the parts outside the CDR3, the full variable domain is KAGVTQTPRYLIKTRGQQVTLSCSPISGHRSVSWYQQTPGQGLQFLFEYFSETQRNKGNFPGRFSGRQFSNSRSEMNVSTLELGDSALYLCASSLDDSAKINEQFFGPGTRLTVL.